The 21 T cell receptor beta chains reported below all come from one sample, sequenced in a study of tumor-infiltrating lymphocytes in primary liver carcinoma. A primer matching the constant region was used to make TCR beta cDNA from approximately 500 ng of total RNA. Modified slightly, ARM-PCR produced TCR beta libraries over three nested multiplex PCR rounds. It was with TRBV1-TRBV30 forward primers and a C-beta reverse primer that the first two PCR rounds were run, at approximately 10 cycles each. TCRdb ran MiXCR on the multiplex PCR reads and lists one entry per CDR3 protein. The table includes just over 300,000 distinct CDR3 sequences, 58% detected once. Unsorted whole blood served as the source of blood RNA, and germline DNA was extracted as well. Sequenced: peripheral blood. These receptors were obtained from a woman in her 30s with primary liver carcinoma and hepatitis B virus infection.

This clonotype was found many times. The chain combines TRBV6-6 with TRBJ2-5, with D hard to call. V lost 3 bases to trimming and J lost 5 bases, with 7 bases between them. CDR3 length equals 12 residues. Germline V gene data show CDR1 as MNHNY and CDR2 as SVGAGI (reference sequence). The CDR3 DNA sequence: TGTGCCAGCAGTTATTTGTCGGAGACCCAGTACTTC. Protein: CASSYLSETQYF.

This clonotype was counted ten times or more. The chain's CDR3 is CASSFSGGDTGELFF. The CDR3, as DNA: TGTGCCAGCAGCTTTTCGGGAGGGGACACCGGGGAGCTGTTTTTT. This chain connects TRBV11-3 to TRBJ2-2; 8 bases are shared with TRBD2. V was pared by 3 bases and J by 3 bases, with 3 bases of the junction left unmatched. Germline V gene data show CDR1 as SGHNT and CDR2 as YENEEA. The CDR3 totals 15 residues. Variable domain in full (rest from reference TRBV11-3 and TRBJ2-2): EAGVVQSPRYKIIEKKQPVAFWCNPISGHNTLYWYLQNLGQGPELLIRYENEEAVDDSQLPKDRFSAERLKGVDSTLKIQPAELGDSAVYLCASSFSGGDTGELFFGEGSRLTVL.

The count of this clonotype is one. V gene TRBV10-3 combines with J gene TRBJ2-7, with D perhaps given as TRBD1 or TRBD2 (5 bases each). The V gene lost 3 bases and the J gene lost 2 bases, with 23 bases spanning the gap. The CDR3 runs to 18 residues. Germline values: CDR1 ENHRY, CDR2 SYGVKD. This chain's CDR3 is CAISDPSLRDDRAYEQYF. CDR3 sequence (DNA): TGTGCCATCAGTGACCCATCTCTCCGGGACGATAGGGCCTACGAGCAGTACTTC.

CDR3 DNA sequence: TGTGCCTGTACCGGGACCGTTAATTCACCCCTCCACTTT. This sequence encodes CACTGTVNSPLHF. This chain uses TRBV30 with TRBJ1-6; the D gene is possibly TRBD1 (5 bases). The V end lost 6 bases, the J end lost 6 bases, and 12 bases lay between the germline ends. Germline V gene sequence: CDR1 GTSNPN, CDR2 SVGIG (reference sequence). This CDR3 has 13 amino acids.

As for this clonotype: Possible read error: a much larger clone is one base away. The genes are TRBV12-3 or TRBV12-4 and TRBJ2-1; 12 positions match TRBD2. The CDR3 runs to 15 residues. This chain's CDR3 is CTSSSRLAGVNEQFF. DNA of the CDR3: TGTACCAGCAGTTCGAGACTAGCGGGAGTCAATGAGCAGTTCTTC.

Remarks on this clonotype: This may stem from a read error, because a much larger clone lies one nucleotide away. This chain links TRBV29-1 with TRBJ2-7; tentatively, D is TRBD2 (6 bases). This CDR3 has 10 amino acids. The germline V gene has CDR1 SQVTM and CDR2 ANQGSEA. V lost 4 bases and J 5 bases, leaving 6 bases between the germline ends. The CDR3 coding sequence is TGCAGCGTTGGGGGGGACGAGCAGTACTTC. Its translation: CSVGGDEQYF.

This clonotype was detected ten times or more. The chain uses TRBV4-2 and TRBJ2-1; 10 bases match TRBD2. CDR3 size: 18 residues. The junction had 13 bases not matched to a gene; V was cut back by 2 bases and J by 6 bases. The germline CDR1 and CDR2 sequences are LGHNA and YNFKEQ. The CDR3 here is CASSQRISLAGVFNEQFF. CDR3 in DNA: TGTGCCAGCAGCCAACGGATATCCCTAGCGGGAGTTTTCAATGAGCAGTTCTTC.

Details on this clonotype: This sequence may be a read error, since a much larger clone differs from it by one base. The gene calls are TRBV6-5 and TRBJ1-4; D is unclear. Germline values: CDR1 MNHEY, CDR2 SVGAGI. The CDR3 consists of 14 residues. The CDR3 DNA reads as TGTACCAGCAGAGATGGTTCAGCTAATGAAAAACTGTTTTTT. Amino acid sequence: CTSRDGSANEKLFF.

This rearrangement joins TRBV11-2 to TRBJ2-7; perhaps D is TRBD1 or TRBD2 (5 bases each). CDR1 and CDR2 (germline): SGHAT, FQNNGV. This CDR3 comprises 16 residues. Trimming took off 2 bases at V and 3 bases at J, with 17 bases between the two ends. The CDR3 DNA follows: TGTGCCAGCAGCTTACGGGATGGGACGGGGTACTACGAGCAGTACTTC. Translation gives CASSLRDGTGYYEQYF. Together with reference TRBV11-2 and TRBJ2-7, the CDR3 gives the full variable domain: EAGVAQSPRYKIIEKRQSVAFWCNPISGHATLYWYQQILGQGPKLLIQFQNNGVVDDSQLPKDRFSAERLKGVDSTLKIQPAKLEDSAVYLCASSLRDGTGYYEQYFGPGTRLTVT.

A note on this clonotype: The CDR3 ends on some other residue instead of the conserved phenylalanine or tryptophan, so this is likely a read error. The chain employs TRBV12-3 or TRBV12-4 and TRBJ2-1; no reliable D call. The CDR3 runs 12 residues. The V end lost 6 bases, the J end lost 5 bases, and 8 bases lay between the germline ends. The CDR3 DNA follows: TGTGCCAGCAGGAATTTTCACAATGAGCAGTTCCTC. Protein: CASRNFHNEQFL.

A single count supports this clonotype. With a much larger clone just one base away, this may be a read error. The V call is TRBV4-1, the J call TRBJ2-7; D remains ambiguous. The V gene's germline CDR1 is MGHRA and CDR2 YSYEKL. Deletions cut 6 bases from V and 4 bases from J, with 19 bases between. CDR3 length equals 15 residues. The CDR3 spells CASRLRLSRIYEQYF. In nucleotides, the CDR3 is TGCGCCAGCAGACTACGACTTAGCAGGATATACGAGCAGTACTTC.

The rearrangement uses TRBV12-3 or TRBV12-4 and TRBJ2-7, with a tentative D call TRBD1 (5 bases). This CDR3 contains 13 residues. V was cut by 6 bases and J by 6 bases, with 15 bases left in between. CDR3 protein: CASSRTFQCEQYF. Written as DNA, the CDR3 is TGTGCCAGCAGCAGGACATTTCAGTGCGAGCAGTACTTC.

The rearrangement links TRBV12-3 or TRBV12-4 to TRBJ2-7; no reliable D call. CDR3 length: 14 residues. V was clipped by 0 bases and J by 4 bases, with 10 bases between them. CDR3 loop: CASSLAGVGYEQYF. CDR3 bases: TGTGCCAGCAGTTTAGCCGGAGTTGGGTACGAGCAGTACTTC.

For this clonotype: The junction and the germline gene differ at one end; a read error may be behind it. The CDR3 DNA sequence: TGTGCCAGCACCTTGAAGGGGCTAGCGATGCCGTATGAGCAGTACTTC. Residues: CASTLKGLAMPYEQYF. This chain uses TRBV5-4 with TRBJ2-7; TRBD2 might be the D (6 bases). Germline CDR1 reads SGHNT; CDR2 reads YYREEE (reference sequence). CDR3 size: 16 residues.

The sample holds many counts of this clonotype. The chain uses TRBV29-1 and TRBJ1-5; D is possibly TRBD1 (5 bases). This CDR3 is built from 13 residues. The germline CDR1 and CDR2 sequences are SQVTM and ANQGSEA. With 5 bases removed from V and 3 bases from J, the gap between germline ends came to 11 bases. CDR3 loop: CSVRDDPNQPQHF. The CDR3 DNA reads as TGCAGCGTTCGGGACGACCCCAATCAGCCCCAGCATTTT.

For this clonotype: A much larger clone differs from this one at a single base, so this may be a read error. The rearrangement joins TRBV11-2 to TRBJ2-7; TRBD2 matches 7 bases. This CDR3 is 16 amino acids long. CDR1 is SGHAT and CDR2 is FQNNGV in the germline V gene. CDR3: CASSLKRVAGVYEQHF. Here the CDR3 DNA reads TGTGCCAGCAGCCTAAAAAGGGTGGCGGGAGTTTACGAGCAGCACTTC.

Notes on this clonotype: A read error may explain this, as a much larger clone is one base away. This CDR3 reads CASSPKRTRKPGELLF. In DNA form, the CDR3 reads TGTGCCAGCAGCCCAAAGCGGACAAGGAAACCCGGGGAGCTGTTATTT. V gene TRBV11-3 combines with J gene TRBJ2-2; TRBD1 or TRBD2 may be the D gene (5 bases each). Germline CDR1 SGHNT, CDR2 YENEEA. CDR3 length equals 16 residues.

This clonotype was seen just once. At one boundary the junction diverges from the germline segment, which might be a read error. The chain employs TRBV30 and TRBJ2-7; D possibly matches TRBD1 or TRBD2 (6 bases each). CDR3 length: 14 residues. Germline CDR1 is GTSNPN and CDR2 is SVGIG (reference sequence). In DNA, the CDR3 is TGTGTCTGGAGTGTCCAAGGGGGGACCTACGAGCAGTACTTC. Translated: CVWSVQGGTYEQYF.

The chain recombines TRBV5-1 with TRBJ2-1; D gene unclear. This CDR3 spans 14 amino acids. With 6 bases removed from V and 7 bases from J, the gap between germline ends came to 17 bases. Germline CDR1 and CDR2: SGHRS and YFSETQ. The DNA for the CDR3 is TGCGCCAGCAAGGCCAGGACGGCATGGAATGAGCAGTTCTTC. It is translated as CASKARTAWNEQFF.

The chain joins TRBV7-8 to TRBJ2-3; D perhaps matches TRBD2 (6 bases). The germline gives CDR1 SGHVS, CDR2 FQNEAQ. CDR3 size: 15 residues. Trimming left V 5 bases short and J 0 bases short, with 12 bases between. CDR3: CASSRGIRSTDTQYF. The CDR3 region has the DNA TGTGCCAGCAGCCGCGGGATTAGAAGCACAGATACGCAGTATTTT.

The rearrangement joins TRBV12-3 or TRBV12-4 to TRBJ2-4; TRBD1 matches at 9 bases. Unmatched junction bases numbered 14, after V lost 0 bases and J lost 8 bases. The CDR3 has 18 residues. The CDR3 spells CASSLADEGYRGRYIQYF. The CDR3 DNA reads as TGTGCCAGCAGTTTAGCGGACGAGGGTTACAGGGGGCGATACATTCAGTACTTC.